One and the same sample provided the 20 T cell receptor beta chains below, sequenced in a study of cytomegalovirus exposure and HLA in healthy donors. The PCR contained 60 Vbeta and 13 Jbeta primers. Profiling relied on immunoSEQ multiplex PCR, and the TCRdb table lists in-frame clones only, not all of them. The sample holds about 170,000 clones. Sequences were obtained from PBMCs. The receptors shown here come from a woman in her sixties in good health and CMV-seronegative.

This chain links TRBV15 with TRBJ2-1; maybe TRBD1 (6 bases). The V gene lost 3 bases and the J gene lost 4 bases, with 7 bases spanning the gap. Germline V lookup: CDR1 LNHNV, CDR2 YYDKDF (reference sequence). CDR3 length: 13 residues. CDR3 DNA sequence: TGTGCCACCAGCAGCGGACAGTACAATGAGCAGTTCTTC. The encoded protein is CATSSGQYNEQFF. Full variable domain (missing parts from reference TRBV15 and TRBJ2-1): DAMVIQNPRYQVTQFGKPVTLSCSQTLNHNVMYWYQQKSSQAPKLLFHYYDKDFNNEADTPDNFQSRRPNTSFCFLDIRSPGLGDTAMYLCATSSGQYNEQFFGPGTRLTVL.

The rearrangement joins TRBV5-1 to TRBJ1-2; unclear D gene. CDR3 length equals 12 residues. Germline CDR1 reads SGHRS; CDR2 reads YFSETQ. The V and J ends lost 4 bases and 8 bases respectively, with 12 bases between them. CDR3 DNA: TGCGCCAGCAGCCCCTCCATGGAGGGCTACACCTTC. This codes for CASSPSMEGYTF.

This chain joins TRBV2 and TRBJ2-7; 8 bases line up with TRBD2. Germline loops: CDR1 SNHLY, CDR2 FYNNEI. V lost 6 bases to trimming and J lost 3 bases; unmatched junction nucleotides: 4. The CDR3 loop spans 13 amino acids. CDR3 sequence: CASRAGGDYEQYF. The CDR3 region has the DNA TGTGCCAGCAGGGCCGGGGGGGACTACGAGCAGTACTTC.

The chain combines TRBV5-4 with TRBJ1-1, with 12 bases identical to TRBD1. Germline V gives CDR1 SGHNT, CDR2 YYREEE (reference sequence). The CDR3 loop spans 15 amino acids. Germline trimming cut 4 bases from V and 5 bases from J; bases unmatched to any gene: 6. The CDR3 nucleotides read TGTGCCAGCAGCACCGGGACAGGGGGCTGGACTGAAGCTTTCTTT. Its translation is CASSTGTGGWTEAFF.

The chain is built from TRBV12-2 and TRBJ1-1; whether TRBD1, the table's D call, matches the DNA was not checked. TRBV12-2 is classified as a pseudogene. This CDR3 comprises 16 residues. The CDR3 coding sequence is TGTGCAAGTCGTAACCATTGTCGAGGACAGGACACTGAAGCTTTCTTT. Its translation is CASRNHCRGQDTEAFF.

The rearrangement uses TRBV5-1 and TRBJ1-4; tentative D call: TRBD1 (6 bases). V was clipped by 4 bases and J by 1 base, with 11 bases between them. Per the germline V gene, CDR1 is SGHRS and CDR2 is YFSETQ. The CDR3 consists of 15 residues. CDR3 DNA sequence: TGCGCCAGCAGCCCCACAGGGAGAACTAATGAAAAACTGTTTTTT. This translates into CASSPTGRTNEKLFF.

The chain is built from TRBV5-1 and TRBJ1-1; 12 nucleotides match TRBD1. The trim removed 4 bases at V and 3 bases at J, leaving 10 bases unmatched. CDR3 length: 17 amino acids. Germline lookup yields CDR1 SGHRS and CDR2 YFSETQ. The CDR3 coding sequence is TGCGCCAGCAGCCGTTGGGGACAGGGGGCCGGGGACACTGAAGCTTTCTTT. Amino acid sequence: CASSRWGQGAGDTEAFF.

The chain is built from TRBV15 and TRBJ2-7, with D possibly TRBD1 on 5 matching bases. This CDR3 has 13 residues. V shed 0 bases and J shed 4 bases, with 7 bases lying between them. Germline-derived CDR1 and CDR2 are LNHNV and YYDKDF (reference sequence). The CDR3 sequence is CATSRDRQYEQYF. The CDR3 nucleotides read TGTGCCACCAGCAGAGATCGACAGTACGAGCAGTACTTC.

This chain uses TRBV19 with TRBJ1-2, with 10 bases matching TRBD1. There are 15 residues in the CDR3. CDR1 is LNHDA and CDR2 is SQIVND in the germline V gene (reference sequence). V was pared by 1 base and J by 2 bases, with 1 base of the junction left unmatched. The CDR3 DNA reads as TGTGCCAGTAGTATAGGGGACAGGGGCAACTATGGCTACACCTTC. Its protein product is CASSIGDRGNYGYTF.

Concerning this clone itself: One end of the junction fails to match germline, which may point to a read error. The sample carries other DNA sequences with the same CDR3. The chain combines TRBV2 with TRBJ1-2, with TRBD1 identical over 11 bases. Germline loops: CDR1 SNHLY, CDR2 FYNNEI. This CDR3 spans 14 amino acids. For the CDR3, the DNA is TGTGCCAGCAGCCGGGACAGGGGGTACTACGGCTACACCTTC. It encodes CASSRDRGYYGYTF.

The chain has TRBV10-3 and TRBJ1-5, with 10 bases fitting TRBD1. Trimming cost V 4 bases and J 5 bases; bases outside gene matches: 2. The CDR3 consists of 14 residues. Germline V gene data show CDR1 as ENHRY and CDR2 as SYGVKD. The CDR3 here is CAISGQGADQPQHF. The CDR3 nucleotides are TGTGCCATCAGTGGACAGGGGGCAGATCAGCCCCAGCATTTT.

This chain links TRBV6-5 with TRBJ2-7, with 9 bases fitting TRBD2. With V trimmed by 2 bases and J by 3 bases, 5 bases remained unmatched. This CDR3 is built from 15 residues. The germline gives CDR1 MNHEY, CDR2 SVGAGI. As DNA, the CDR3 is TGTGCCAGCAGTTACCTACTAGCGGGTAACTACGAGCAGTACTTC. Translation: CASSYLLAGNYEQYF.

This chain uses TRBV18 with TRBJ1-1, with D perhaps TRBD1 (5 bases). Deletions cut 2 bases from V and 4 bases from J, with 17 bases between. Germline lookup yields CDR1 KGHSH and CDR2 LQKENI. This CDR3 is 16 amino acids long. In nucleotides, the CDR3 is TGTGCCAGCTCACCAAGTGTTAACCAAAGGGGCACTGAAGCTTTCTTT. Its translation: CASSPSVNQRGTEAFF.

The chain uses TRBV7-2 and TRBJ1-3; D is possibly TRBD1 (6 bases). This CDR3 region has 15 residues. V gave up 1 base and J gave up 6 bases, with 13 bases separating them. CDR1 SGHTA and CDR2 FQGNSA come from the germline V gene. The DNA of the CDR3 is TGTGCCAGCAGCTTAGAGGGGAACAGGGTAAACACCATATATTTT. Residues: CASSLEGNRVNTIYF.

About this clone itself: Other DNA sequences within the sample encode an identical CDR3. DNA of the CDR3: TGCGCCAGCAGCTTAGGACAGAATCAGCCCCAGCATTTT. It is translated as CASSLGQNQPQHF. The gene calls are TRBV5-1 and TRBJ1-5, with D perhaps matching TRBD1 (6 bases). The CDR3 is 13 residues long. The germline V gene encodes CDR1 SGHRS and CDR2 YFSETQ. The V gene lost 2 bases and the J gene lost 4 bases, with 7 bases spanning the gap.

The chain carries TRBV11-2 and TRBJ2-7, with no clear D. The CDR3 spans 11 residues. The V and J ends lost 5 bases and 4 bases respectively, with 6 bases between them. From germline, CDR1 is SGHAT and CDR2 FQNNGV. The CDR3, as DNA: TGTGCCAGCAGCCGTAATTACGAGCAGTACTTC. It encodes CASSRNYEQYF.

The rearrangement links TRBV5-5 to TRBJ1-5, with 7 bases identical to TRBD1. The germline V gene has CDR1 SGHKS and CDR2 YYEKEE (reference sequence). Trimming removed 0 bases from V and 3 bases from J; junction bases left unmatched: 9. The CDR3 spans 17 residues. The DNA for the CDR3 is TGTGCCAGCAGCTTGGGGACCATCGGGACAGACAATCAGCCCCAGCATTTT. Encoded protein: CASSLGTIGTDNQPQHF.

V and J are TRBV4-2 and TRBJ2-7, with D perhaps matching TRBD2 (6 bases). Germline CDR1 is LGHNA and CDR2 is YNFKEQ. This CDR3 contains 14 residues. Trimming shortened V by 8 bases and J by 4 bases, and 18 bases separated the two germline ends. CDR3 DNA sequence: TGTGCCAGCTCCAGGGAACTAGCCCTATACGAGCAGTACTTC. The encoded protein is CASSRELALYEQYF.

The rearrangement uses TRBV14 and TRBJ2-3; 7 positions agree with TRBD1. V lost 6 bases and J lost 4; bases outside the gene matches: 13. The germline V gene has CDR1 SGHDN and CDR2 FVKESK. This CDR3 comprises 16 residues. The CDR3 DNA reads as TGTGCCAGCAGGGACCTGCAGGGGGAAGGGGCAGATACGCAGTATTTT. Its translation: CASRDLQGEGADTQYF.

The rearrangement uses TRBV5-1 and TRBJ2-5, with 7 bases aligning to TRBD1. Trimming at V came to 2 bases and at J to 3 bases, leaving 7 bases not matched to a gene. Germline-derived CDR1 and CDR2 are SGHRS and YFSETQ. The CDR3 runs to 15 residues. The CDR3 DNA reads TGCGCCAGCAGCTTCTACGGGACAGTTGAAGAGACCCAGTACTTC. Amino acid sequence: CASSFYGTVEETQYF.